The clone carrying this T cell receptor beta chain was detected ten times or more. CDR1 and CDR2 (germline): LNHNV, YYDKDF (reference sequence). V lost 0 bases, J lost 1 base, and 12 bases lay in between. CDR3 length equals 16 residues. This specimen belongs to a study of spatial heterogeneity in lung cancer. Background on the study: Alpha-chain detections were consistently fewer than beta-chain detections among the sequences.

MiXCR, run by TCRdb on the 5' RACE reads, gives a single entry per CDR3 protein. Here the sample spans approximately 9,300 distinct CDR3 sequences, 6.1% being singletons. Noted time point: sample taken at primary tumor resection. The source of this sequence is a male donor with early-stage non-small cell lung cancer. The chain carries TRBV15 and TRBJ1-1; TRBD1 might be the D (6 bases). The sample was normal lung tissue next to the tumor, taken at surgery. The DNA of the CDR3 is TGTGCCACCAGCAGAGATTACAACAGGGCGAACACTGAAGCTTTCTTT. It codes for CATSRDYNRANTEAFF.